The 9 T cell receptor beta chains listed next were all sequenced from one sample in a study of shared clonotypes between healthy human individuals. Libraries were prepared by immunoSEQ multiplex PCR; TCRdb keeps only in-frame clonotypes and omits some of them. There are approximately 92,000 clones in the sample; approximately 63% occur only once, and roughly 50% lies in the top ten. Sequenced input: memory CD8+ T cells sorted from blood. Indicated subset: CD45RO+ cells pooled with CCR7-negative TemRA cells. All receptors come from a man aged 30 to 45 in good health.

The CDR3 bases are TGTGCCAGTACAGCGGGAGGCTCCTACAATGAGCAGTTCTTC. Translating gives CASTAGGSYNEQFF. This chain joins TRBV9 and TRBJ2-1, with 9 bases identical to TRBD2. Germline CDR1 is SGDLS and CDR2 is YYNGEE. The CDR3 totals 14 residues. V was pared by 8 bases and J by 0 bases, with 3 bases of the junction left unmatched.

A few counts support this clone. J is TRBJ2-7 and V is TRBV2, with TRBD2 matching 12 bases. CDR3 length equals 14 residues. Germline trimming cut 6 bases from V and 6 bases from J; bases unmatched to any gene: 6. Germline CDR1 reads SNHLY; CDR2 reads FYNNEI. CDR3 region: CASRGASGRGEQYF. CDR3 DNA: TGTGCCAGCAGAGGGGCTAGCGGGAGGGGCGAGCAGTACTTC.

In this sample, this clone turned up many times. The chain uses TRBV2 and TRBJ1-4, with D tentatively TRBD1 (5 bases). CDR1 is SNHLY, CDR2 FYNNEI, per germline. The CDR3 contains 13 residues. V lost 6 bases and J 5 bases, leaving 10 bases between the germline ends. This CDR3 is CASRGTGNEKLFF. The CDR3 DNA reads as TGTGCCAGCAGGGGGACGGGAAATGAAAAACTGTTTTTT.

This clone showed up just once. The CDR3 reads CASSPDRGDTQYF. The CDR3 DNA reads TGTGCCAGCAGTCCAGACAGGGGGGATACGCAGTATTTT. The chain employs TRBV2 and TRBJ2-3; 9 bases line up with TRBD1. The CDR3 is 13 amino acids. Per the germline V gene, CDR1 is SNHLY and CDR2 is FYNNEI. The ends lost 5 bases at V and 6 bases at J; junction bases unmatched: 3. Using reference TRBV2 and TRBJ2-3 for the parts outside the CDR3, the full variable domain is EPEVTQTPSHQVTQMGQEVILRCVPISNHLYFYWYRQILGQKVEFLVSFYNNEISEKSEIFDDQFSVERPDGSNFTLKIRSTKLEDSAMYFCASSPDRGDTQYFGPGTRLTVL.

V is TRBV5-1 and J is TRBJ2-7; weak D call: TRBD1 (6 bases). Deletions cut 1 base from V and 5 bases from J, with 13 bases between. This CDR3 comprises 14 residues. CDR1 is SGHRS and CDR2 is YFSETQ in the germline V gene. CDR3 nucleotide sequence: TGCGCCAGCAGCTTGTCACAGGGTGGCCACGAGCAGTACTTC. This translates into CASSLSQGGHEQYF.

The chain carries TRBV27 and TRBJ2-1; 10 bases agree with TRBD2. CDR3 size: 16 residues. Trimming cost V 5 bases and J 6 bases; bases outside gene matches: 10. Germline V lookup: CDR1 MNHEY, CDR2 SMNVEV (reference sequence). Here the CDR3 reads CASSTLTSGRSNEQFF. The CDR3 nucleotides read TGTGCCAGCAGTACCCTGACTAGCGGGCGGTCCAATGAGCAGTTCTTC.

This clone was detected many times. This sequence joins TRBV5-6 and TRBJ2-6, with D unclear. The V gene's germline CDR1 is SGHDT and CDR2 YYEEEE. Trimming left V 0 bases short and J 2 bases short, with 3 bases between. The CDR3 is made up of 14 amino acids. Written as DNA, the CDR3 is TGTGCCAGCAGCTTGGAGACTGGGGCCAACGTCCTGACTTTC. Translated, it gives CASSLETGANVLTF.

The chain carries TRBV19 and TRBJ1-5; no definite D call. CDR1 and CDR2 from the germline V gene are LNHDA and SQIVND (reference sequence). The CDR3 runs to 13 residues. V shed 7 bases and J shed 6 bases, with 13 bases lying between them. CDR3 bases: TGTGCCAGTACTCTGACAATGTCTCAGCCCCAGCATTTT. The encoded protein is CASTLTMSQPQHF.

This chain links TRBV28 with TRBJ2-2; D is undetermined. CDR3 length: 16 residues. The germline V and J ends were trimmed by 5 bases and 3 bases, with 16 bases remaining between them. CDR1 is MDHEN and CDR2 is SYDVKM in the germline V gene. CDR3 DNA sequence: TGTGCCAGCAGTCGGCGGAAGACGTCGGACACCGGGGAGCTGTTTTTT. Its protein product is CASSRRKTSDTGELFF.